This is a list of T cell receptor beta chains from one sample in a study of technical replicates of blood from several donors. The assay was immunoSEQ multiplex PCR, and TCRdb's table has in-frame clones only and misses some. The profile shows some 77,000 clones, 86% of them singletons. The sample taken for sequencing was PBMCs. Every receptor here comes from a human donor in good health. Some clones in this sample may be carry-over from other donors' samples. CDR3s include the opening cysteine and the closing phenylalanine or tryptophan.

j_gene,v_gene,CDR3aa
TRBJ2-1,TRBV7-2,CASSLRDFSYNEQFF
TRBJ2-5,TRBV4-2,CASSQGASGDEETQYF
TRBJ2-7,TRBV5-1,CASSLVGGTGEYEQYF
TRBJ1-1,TRBV12-5,CASGLGLAVNTEAFF
TRBJ1-2,TRBV6-5,CASSYREKNYGYTF
TRBJ2-3,TRBV15,CATSRLIAGEADTQYF
TRBJ1-2,TRBV25-1,CASSETDYGYTF
TRBJ2-3,TRBV10-3,CAISAAGYTDTQYF
TRBJ1-1,TRBV2,CASSEDRVNTEAFF
TRBJ1-1,TRBV4-2,CASSQDQGILGENTEAFF
TRBJ2-1,TRBV5-1,CASSSALAVNEQFF
TRBJ1-1,TRBV6-1,CAKNDSNTEAFF
TRBJ2-2,TRBV6-5,CASRTGDTGELFF
TRBJ1-1,TRBV7-3,CASSGQGLAEAFF
TRBJ1-4,TRBV4-3,CASSHLVVGANEKLFF
TRBJ2-1,TRBV7-7,CASSRLGGSEQFF
TRBJ1-1,TRBV6-6,CASSYQGPNTEAFF
TRBJ1-5,TRBV6-5,CASRAGTLSNQPQHF
TRBJ2-3,TRBV27,CASSWGGGPDTQYF
TRBJ1-1,TRBV4-2,CASSEDRVNTEAFF
TRBJ1-2,TRBV4-3,CASSQARGQGVYGYTF
TRBJ2-1,TRBV7-2,CASGGGVNNEQFF
TRBJ2-1,TRBV6-1,CASSGSGTVGGEQFF